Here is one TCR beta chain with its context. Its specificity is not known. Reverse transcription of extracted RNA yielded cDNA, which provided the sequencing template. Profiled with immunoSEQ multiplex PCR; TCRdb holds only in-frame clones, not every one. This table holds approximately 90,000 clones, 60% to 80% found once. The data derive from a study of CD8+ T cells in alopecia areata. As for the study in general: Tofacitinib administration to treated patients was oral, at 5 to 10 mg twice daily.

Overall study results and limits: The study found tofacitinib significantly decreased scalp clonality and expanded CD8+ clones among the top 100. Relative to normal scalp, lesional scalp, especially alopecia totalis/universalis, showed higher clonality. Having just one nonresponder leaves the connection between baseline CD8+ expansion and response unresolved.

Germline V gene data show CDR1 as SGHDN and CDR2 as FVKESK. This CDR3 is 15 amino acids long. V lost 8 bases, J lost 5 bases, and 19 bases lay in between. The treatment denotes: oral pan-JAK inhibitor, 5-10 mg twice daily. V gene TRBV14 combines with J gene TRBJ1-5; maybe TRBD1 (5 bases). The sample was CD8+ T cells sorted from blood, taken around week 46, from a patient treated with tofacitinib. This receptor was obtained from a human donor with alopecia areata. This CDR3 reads CASHDPRQGYQPQHF. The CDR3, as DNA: TGTGCCAGCCACGACCCGAGGCAGGGTTATCAGCCCCAGCATTTT.